Following are 32 T cell receptor beta chains from one sample sequenced in a study of Ad26.COV2.S vaccination and SARS-CoV-2 variants. Regarding treatment: 19 received Ad26.COV2.S at low or high dose, single or two shots; roughly five received placebo; per-sample allocation not given. Collection of the samples took place on day 63 after the first injection of vaccine or placebo. Profiling relied on immunoSEQ multiplex PCR, and the TCRdb table lists in-frame clones only, not all of them. The sample lists some 520,000 clones; approximately 88% were seen once. Sequencing used peripheral blood, obtained in a trial of Ad26.COV2.S vaccine versus placebo. These TCRs come from a person between 18 and 60 years old who received the Ad26.COV2.S COVID-19 vaccine or a placebo.

The chain recombines TRBV6-5 with TRBJ1-3; 8 bases map to TRBD1. V dropped 6 bases and J dropped 4; count of bases not matched to a gene: 8. From germline, CDR1 is MNHEY and CDR2 SVGAGI. The CDR3 sequence is 15 residues long. The CDR3 sequence: CASRAPGTGGNTIYF. The CDR3, as DNA: TGTGCCAGCAGAGCCCCTGGGACAGGAGGAAACACCATATATTTT.

The chain recombines TRBV3-1 (or the pseudogene TRBV3-2) with TRBJ2-5, with 7 bases lining up with TRBD1. Germline values: CDR1 LGHDT, CDR2 YNNKEL (reference sequence). The CDR3 covers 16 residues. V lost 4 bases, J lost 7 bases, and 15 bases stayed unmatched. CDR3 amino acids: CASSRIRGDRDGTQYF. In nucleotides, the CDR3 is TGTGCCAGCAGCCGCATTCGGGGTGACAGGGATGGGACCCAGTACTTC.

The chain combines TRBV11-3 with TRBJ2-1; D uncertain. Trimming took off 1 base at V and 10 bases at J, with 11 bases between the two ends. Germline CDR1 reads SGHNT; CDR2 reads YENEEA. The CDR3 covers 13 residues. The CDR3 here is CASSLGNVREQFF. For the CDR3, the DNA is TGTGCCAGCAGCTTAGGAAATGTTAGGGAGCAGTTCTTC.

The chain uses TRBV28 and TRBJ2-7; D is perhaps TRBD2 (6 bases). The CDR3 contains 15 residues. Germline lookup yields CDR1 MDHEN and CDR2 SYDVKM. Trimming stripped 5 bases from V and 0 bases from J, with 14 bases between. CDR3 nucleotide sequence: TGTGCCAGCAGTCCGGTCCGGGGGAGCTCCTACGAGCAGTACTTC. Its translation: CASSPVRGSSYEQYF.

The CDR3 loop reads CASSSGQETQYF. The CDR3 region has the DNA TGCGCCAGCAGCTCGGGTCAAGAGACCCAGTACTTC. J is TRBJ2-5 and V is TRBV5-1; D uncertain. V lost 3 bases to trimming and J lost 2 bases, with 5 bases between them. CDR3 size: 12 residues. Germline lookup yields CDR1 SGHRS and CDR2 YFSETQ.

The table lists this clone with a count of one. The gene calls are TRBV15 and TRBJ2-3, with a weak D call TRBD1 (5 bases). From germline, CDR1 is LNHNV and CDR2 YYDKDF (reference sequence). Trimming removed 5 bases at V and 3 bases at J, with 12 bases between. This CDR3 is 14 amino acids long. The CDR3 reads CATSGRQFTDTQYF. CDR3 DNA: TGTGCCACCAGCGGAAGACAGTTTACAGATACGCAGTATTTT.

This clone appeared a single time. The rearrangement links TRBV6-1 to TRBJ2-7; a possible D gene is TRBD1 (5 bases). V was pared by 0 bases and J by 3 bases, with 21 bases between. This CDR3 is built from 18 residues. Germline lookup yields CDR1 MNHNS and CDR2 SASEGT. The CDR3 region is CASSEALYSRVVHYEQYF. Here the CDR3 DNA reads TGTGCCAGCAGTGAAGCCCTCTATTCCAGGGTGGTCCACTACGAGCAGTACTTC.

The sample holds one count of this clone. This chain uses TRBV5-1 with TRBJ1-1; D gene unclear. The V end was cut by 0 bases, the J end by 4 bases, with 10 bases between. Per the germline V gene, CDR1 is SGHRS and CDR2 is YFSETQ. The CDR3 spans 14 residues. In DNA, the CDR3 is TGCGCCAGCAGCTTGGGCACGGGTCCCACTGAAGCTTTCTTT. This encodes CASSLGTGPTEAFF.

The chain combines TRBV28 with TRBJ2-6; D is possibly TRBD1 (5 bases). Trimming took 4 bases from V and 0 from J, leaving 7 bases between them. Germline V CDR1 and CDR2: MDHEN, SYDVKM. The CDR3 has 15 amino acids. CDR3 bases: TGTGCCAGCAGTTGGCAGGGCTCTGGGGCCAACGTCCTGACTTTC. This sequence encodes CASSWQGSGANVLTF.

V and J are TRBV15 and TRBJ1-3; D unresolved. Trimming pared 1 base from V and 1 base from J, leaving 11 bases between. Germline values: CDR1 LNHNV, CDR2 YYDKDF (reference sequence). The CDR3 sequence is 16 residues long. The CDR3 reads CATSRVVSPSGNTIYF. CDR3 DNA: TGTGCCACCAGCAGAGTGGTGAGCCCATCTGGAAACACCATATATTTT. Looking up the rest from reference TRBV15 and TRBJ1-3 gives the full variable domain: DAMVIQNPRYQVTQFGKPVTLSCSQTLNHNVMYWYQQKSSQAPKLLFHYYDKDFNNEADTPDNFQSRRPNTSFCFLDIRSPGLGDTAMYLCATSRVVSPSGNTIYFGEGSWLTVV.

The sample holds one count of this clone. V is TRBV27 and J is TRBJ1-1; 8 nucleotides agree with TRBD1. The CDR3 consists of 14 residues. With V trimmed by 4 bases and J by 0 bases, 1 base remained unmatched. The germline V gene encodes CDR1 MNHEY and CDR2 SMNVEV (reference sequence). The CDR3, as DNA: TGTGCCAGCAGTTACAGGGGGGTGAACACTGAAGCTTTCTTT. It codes for CASSYRGVNTEAFF.

This rearrangement joins TRBV29-1 to TRBJ2-5; no clear D. Looked up from germline, CDR1 is SQVTM and CDR2 is ANQGSEA. The CDR3 sequence is 15 residues long. V was shortened by 3 bases and J by 1 base, with 15 bases between the two germline ends. Here the CDR3 reads CSVEWLERFQETQYF. CDR3 bases: TGCAGCGTTGAGTGGCTAGAGCGCTTCCAAGAGACCCAGTACTTC.

This sequence joins TRBV6-6 and TRBJ1-6, with D tentatively TRBD1 (5 bases). The CDR3 contains 15 residues. Trimming stripped 5 bases from V and 10 bases from J, with 18 bases between. Per germline, CDR1 MNHNY and CDR2 SVGAGI (reference sequence). The CDR3 region is CASSTAGGVRSPLHF. In DNA, the CDR3 is TGTGCCAGCAGTACCGCTGGGGGGGTTCGGTCACCCCTCCACTTT.

The chain is built from TRBV5-1 and TRBJ2-5; possible D gene TRBD1, 5 bases. Germline values: CDR1 SGHRS, CDR2 YFSETQ. CDR3 length equals 14 residues. Trimming stripped 0 bases from V and 5 bases from J, with 11 bases between. DNA for the CDR3: TGCGCCAGCAGCTTGGCAGGGCCTCGGGAGACCCAGTACTTC. It yields the protein CASSLAGPRETQYF.

The chain uses TRBV5-5 and TRBJ1-6, with D hard to call. The CDR3 runs 14 residues. Trimming left V 6 bases short and J 0 bases short, with 7 bases between. CDR1 is SGHKS, CDR2 YYEKEE, per germline (reference sequence). CDR3 sequence reads: CASMLSSYNSPLHF. The CDR3 nucleotides read TGTGCCAGCATGCTTAGCTCCTATAATTCACCCCTCCACTTT.

The chain combines TRBV7-8 with TRBJ2-7; 12 nucleotides align to TRBD2. Germline CDR1 and CDR2: SGHVS and FQNEAQ. J lost 6 bases, V lost 5 bases, and 8 bases had no gene match. The length of the CDR3 is 15 residues. The CDR3 nucleotides read TGTGCCAGCAGCCGTCTAGCGGGAGGGCCCTCCGAGCAGTACTTC. It yields the protein CASSRLAGGPSEQYF. Looking up the rest from reference TRBV7-8 and TRBJ2-7 gives the full variable domain: GAGVSQSPRYKVAKRGQDVALRCDPISGHVSLFWYQQALGQGPEFLTYFQNEAQLDKSGLPSDRFFAERPEGSVSTLKIQRTQQEDSAVYLCASSRLAGGPSEQYFGPGTRLTVT.

This clone was counted only a few times. The chain employs TRBV6-5 and TRBJ1-1; TRBD1 matches 7 bases. V lost 6 bases, J lost 7 bases, and 8 bases stayed unmatched. The CDR3 extends over 13 amino acids. From germline, CDR1 is MNHEY and CDR2 SVGAGI. The CDR3 nucleotides are TGTGCCAGCAGCGTGGGACAGAGGGGTGAAGCTTTCTTT. This codes for CASSVGQRGEAFF.

This chain's CDR3 is CASSQGGGRADTQYF. The CDR3 coding sequence is TGTGCCAGCAGCCAAGGTGGGGGTCGGGCCGATACGCAGTATTTT. The V call is TRBV14, the J call TRBJ2-3; D may correspond to TRBD1 or TRBD2 (5 bases each). The germline V gene encodes CDR1 SGHDN and CDR2 FVKESK. CDR3 length equals 15 residues. Trimming stripped 1 base from V and 6 bases from J, with 14 bases between. Complete variable domain (other parts from reference TRBV14 and TRBJ2-3): EAGVTQFPSHSVIEKGQTVTLRCDPISGHDNLYWYRRVMGKEIKFLLHFVKESKQDESGMPNNRFLAERTGGTYSTLKVQPAELEDSGVYFCASSQGGGRADTQYFGPGTRLTVL.

The CDR3 DNA is TGTGCCAGCAGCCGGAAGGGGACAGGGGGAAACTATGGCTACACCTTC. It specifies CASSRKGTGGNYGYTF. V gene TRBV7-9 combines with J gene TRBJ1-2; 11 bases are shared with TRBD1. This CDR3 is 16 amino acids long. The V gene's germline CDR1 is SEHNR and CDR2 FQNEAQ (reference sequence). J gave up 2 bases and V 5 bases, and 7 bases lay outside the gene matches.

The chain joins TRBV5-4 to TRBJ2-3; TRBD2 aligns across 7 bases. With V trimmed by 5 bases and J by 1 base, 1 base remained unmatched. Germline V gene data show CDR1 as SGHNT and CDR2 as YYREEE (reference sequence). This CDR3 spans 13 amino acids. The CDR3 here is CASSGGGTDTQYF. The CDR3 DNA reads TGTGCCAGCAGTGGGGGGGGCACAGATACGCAGTATTTT.

J is TRBJ2-1 and V is TRBV5-4; D remains unclear. The CDR3 has 14 residues. Germline assignment: CDR1 SGHNT and CDR2 YYREEE (reference sequence). V was trimmed by 1 base and J by 5 bases, leaving 10 bases between them. CDR3 loop: CASSLRVAHNEQFF. The CDR3 DNA sequence: TGTGCCAGCAGCTTGAGGGTGGCACACAATGAGCAGTTCTTC.

This sequence joins TRBV30 and TRBJ1-2; no firm D call. The CDR3 consists of 12 residues. Germline loops: CDR1 GTSNPN, CDR2 SVGIG (reference sequence). V shed 3 bases and J shed 6 bases, with 11 bases lying between them. CDR3 nucleotides: TGTGCCTGGAGAAGTGGGCAGGATGGCTACACCTTC. This translates into CAWRSGQDGYTF.

This clone was seen only a few times. The V gene is TRBV24-1, the J gene TRBJ2-1; 14 nucleotides align to TRBD2. Germline V lookup: CDR1 KGHDR, CDR2 SFDVKD. Trimming removed 1 base from V and 8 bases from J; junction bases left unmatched: 6. The CDR3 length is 17 residues. Written as DNA, the CDR3 is TGTGCCACCAGTGATTTCGGACTAGCGGGAGGTAGTTATGAGCAGTTCTTC. As protein: CATSDFGLAGGSYEQFF.

J is TRBJ2-7 and V is TRBV7-8, with a tentative D call TRBD2 (6 bases). The CDR3 has 16 amino acids. V was clipped by 4 bases and J by 3 bases, with 19 bases between them. Per the germline V gene, CDR1 is SGHVS and CDR2 is FQNEAQ. Written as DNA, the CDR3 is TGTGCCAGCAGCTCACCGGGAGTAGGGCTAGTCTACGAGCAGTACTTC. Translated, it gives CASSSPGVGLVYEQYF.

CDR3 DNA: TGTGCCAGCAGCAAGACAGGGAATGGAGAGACCCAGTACTTC. As protein: CASSKTGNGETQYF. The chain carries TRBV6-2 or TRBV6-3 and TRBJ2-5, with TRBD1 matching 7 bases. V shed 6 bases, J shed 4 bases, and the junction held 8 bases outside the gene matches. Germline assignment: CDR1 MNHEY and CDR2 SVGEGT. The CDR3 has 14 residues.

The CDR3 DNA reads as TGTGCCAGCAGCCAAGATCGCCGTCAGCCCCAGCATTTT. Amino acids: CASSQDRRQPQHF. The chain combines TRBV3-1 (or the pseudogene TRBV3-2) with TRBJ1-5; D ambiguous. With 0 bases removed from V and 6 bases from J, the gap between germline ends came to 6 bases. Germline CDR1 is LGHDT and CDR2 is YNNKEL (reference sequence). The CDR3 is 13 amino acids.

The chain employs TRBV6-2 or TRBV6-3 and TRBJ1-1; 9 bases match TRBD1. The CDR3 has 15 residues. Trimming took 3 bases from V and 0 from J; bases not matched to a gene: 2. CDR1 is MNHEY, CDR2 SVGEGT, per germline. CDR3 DNA sequence: TGTGCCAGCAGTTATGGACAGGGGTTGAACACTGAAGCTTTCTTT. Translated, it gives CASSYGQGLNTEAFF.

J is TRBJ2-7 and V is TRBV29-1; D may match TRBD1 or TRBD2 (6 bases each). This CDR3 region has 14 residues. Germline lookup yields CDR1 SQVTM and CDR2 ANQGSEA. V lost 0 bases and J lost 5, with 14 bases in between. Here the CDR3 DNA reads TGCAGCGTTGAAGATGAAGGGGGGTTCCACGAGCAGTACTTC. Amino acids: CSVEDEGGFHEQYF.

This chain connects TRBV19 to TRBJ2-3; 9 bases map to TRBD2. V dropped 6 bases and J dropped 3; count of bases not matched to a gene: 7. Germline-derived CDR1 and CDR2 are LNHDA and SQIVND (reference sequence). This CDR3 has 15 amino acids. The CDR3 spells CASRLKLAGTDTQYF. The DNA of the CDR3 is TGTGCCAGTAGGCTAAAGCTAGCGGGAACAGATACGCAGTATTTT.

The J gene is TRBJ2-5, the V gene TRBV11-1; no definite D call. The germline V and J ends were trimmed by 11 bases and 1 base, with 14 bases remaining between them. The CDR3 runs 13 residues. Germline values: CDR1 SGHAT, CDR2 FQDESV (reference sequence). CDR3 in amino acids: CASRPGPQETQYF. The CDR3 nucleotides are TGTGCCTCTCGTCCCGGGCCCCAAGAGACCCAGTACTTC.

The chain is built from TRBV11-1 and TRBJ1-2; no reliable D call. The V end was cut by 2 bases, the J end by 6 bases, with 7 bases between. The CDR3 runs 12 residues. The V gene's germline CDR1 is SGHAT and CDR2 FQDESV (reference sequence). CDR3 region: CASSLFPDGYTF. DNA for the CDR3: TGTGCCAGCAGCTTATTTCCTGATGGCTACACCTTC.

The chain couples TRBV9 to TRBJ1-3, with D possibly being TRBD1 (6 bases). Germline values: CDR1 SGDLS, CDR2 YYNGEE. The CDR3 covers 15 residues. Trimming removed 7 bases from V and 2 bases from J, with 16 bases in between. This CDR3 reads CASSLGGKAGNTIYF. CDR3 coding DNA: TGTGCCAGCTCCCTTGGGGGCAAAGCTGGAAACACCATATATTTT.